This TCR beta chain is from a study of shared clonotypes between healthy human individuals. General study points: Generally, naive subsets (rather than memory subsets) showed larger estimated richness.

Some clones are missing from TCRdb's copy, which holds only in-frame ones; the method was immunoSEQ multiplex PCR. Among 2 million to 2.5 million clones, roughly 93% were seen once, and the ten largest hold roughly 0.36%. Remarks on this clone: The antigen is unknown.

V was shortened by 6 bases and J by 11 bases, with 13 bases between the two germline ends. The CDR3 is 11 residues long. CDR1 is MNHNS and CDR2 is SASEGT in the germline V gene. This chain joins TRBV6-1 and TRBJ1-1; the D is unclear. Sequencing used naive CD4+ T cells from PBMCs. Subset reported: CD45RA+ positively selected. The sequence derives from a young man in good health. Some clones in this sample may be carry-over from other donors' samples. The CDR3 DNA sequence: TGTGCCAGCAGGGACGAGTTTGGGGCTTTCTTT. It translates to CASRDEFGAFF.